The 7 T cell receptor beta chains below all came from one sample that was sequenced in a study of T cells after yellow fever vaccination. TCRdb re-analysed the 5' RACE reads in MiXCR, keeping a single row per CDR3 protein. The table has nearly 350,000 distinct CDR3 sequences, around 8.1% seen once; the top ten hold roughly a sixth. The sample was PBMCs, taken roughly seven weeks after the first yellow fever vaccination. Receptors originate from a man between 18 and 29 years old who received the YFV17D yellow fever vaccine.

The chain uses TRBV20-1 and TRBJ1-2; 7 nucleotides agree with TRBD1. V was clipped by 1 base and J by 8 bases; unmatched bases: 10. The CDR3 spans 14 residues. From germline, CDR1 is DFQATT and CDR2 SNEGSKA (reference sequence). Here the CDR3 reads CSARGTGPAFGYTF. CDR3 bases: TGCAGTGCTAGAGGGACAGGCCCAGCGTTCGGCTACACCTTC.

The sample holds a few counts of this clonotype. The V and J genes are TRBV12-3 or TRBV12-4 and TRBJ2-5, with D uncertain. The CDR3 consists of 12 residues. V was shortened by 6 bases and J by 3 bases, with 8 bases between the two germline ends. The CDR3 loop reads CASSRIKETQYF. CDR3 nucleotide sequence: TGTGCCAGCAGCCGTATAAAAGAGACCCAGTACTTC.

CDR3 sequence reads: CSVATGSGEKLFF. As DNA, the CDR3 is TGCAGCGTAGCTACAGGGTCGGGGGAAAAACTGTTTTTT. The genes are TRBV29-1 and TRBJ1-4; possible D gene TRBD1, 6 bases. The CDR3 runs 13 residues. V lost 6 bases and J lost 8, with 16 bases in between. Germline CDR1 SQVTM, CDR2 ANQGSEA.

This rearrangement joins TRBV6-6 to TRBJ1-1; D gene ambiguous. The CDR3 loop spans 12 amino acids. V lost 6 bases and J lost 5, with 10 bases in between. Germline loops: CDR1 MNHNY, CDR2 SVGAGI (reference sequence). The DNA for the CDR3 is TGTGCCAGCAGGGGTCCGATGACTGAAGCTTTCTTT. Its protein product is CASRGPMTEAFF.

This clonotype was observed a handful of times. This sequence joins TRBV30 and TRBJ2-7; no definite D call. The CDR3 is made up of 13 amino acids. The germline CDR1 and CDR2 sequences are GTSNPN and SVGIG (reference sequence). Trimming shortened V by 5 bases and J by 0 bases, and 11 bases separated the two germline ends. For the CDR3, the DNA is TGTGCCTGGGAGACGGTGAGCTCCTACGAGCAGTACTTC. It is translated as CAWETVSSYEQYF.

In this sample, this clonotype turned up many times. The CDR3 loop reads CASSSNRDSYEQYF. The CDR3, as DNA: TGTGCCAGCAGCTCTAACCGGGACAGCTACGAGCAGTACTTC. The V gene is TRBV7-2, the J gene TRBJ2-7, with 7 bases that match TRBD1. With 4 bases clipped from V and 3 bases from J, the junction kept 6 bases outside the gene matches. This CDR3 comprises 14 residues. The germline gives CDR1 SGHTA, CDR2 FQGNSA.

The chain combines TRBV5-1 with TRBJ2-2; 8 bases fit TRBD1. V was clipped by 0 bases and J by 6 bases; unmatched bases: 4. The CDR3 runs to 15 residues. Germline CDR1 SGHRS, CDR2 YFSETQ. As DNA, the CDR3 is TGCGCCAGCAGCTTGGACGGACAGGGAGCCGGGGAGCTGTTTTTT. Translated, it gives CASSLDGQGAGELFF.